The entry below gives a single T cell receptor beta chain sequence along with its context. Its antigen is still unknown. The sample is drawn from a study of cytomegalovirus exposure and HLA in healthy donors. Whole-study context: An early release of data contained approximately 85 million unique TCRs, which came from HLA-typed donors. Study-level findings and limits: For cytomegalovirus status, the classifier reportedly gave diagnoses with high specificity and sensitivity. For most TCR beta V segments, an earlier analysis put the productive rate at about 87% or about 30% of the time.

The V end lost 4 bases, the J end lost 1 base, and 17 bases lay between the germline ends. This CDR3 has 16 residues. CDR1 and CDR2 (germline): SGDLS, YYNGEE. The PCR ran on 60 Vbeta and 13 Jbeta primers. The repertoire was sequenced with immunoSEQ multiplex PCR; TCRdb's copy has only in-frame clones and lacks some. The data show 130,000 to 150,000 clones, 73% seen once. The sequence was collected from a human donor in good health. This sequence joins TRBV9 and TRBJ1-1; TRBD1 is a possible D gene (5 bases). Material for sequencing was PBMCs. CDR3 nucleotides: TGTGCCAGCAGCCCGAATCCCAATGACAGGAACACTGAAGCTTTCTTT. Amino acid sequence: CASSPNPNDRNTEAFF.